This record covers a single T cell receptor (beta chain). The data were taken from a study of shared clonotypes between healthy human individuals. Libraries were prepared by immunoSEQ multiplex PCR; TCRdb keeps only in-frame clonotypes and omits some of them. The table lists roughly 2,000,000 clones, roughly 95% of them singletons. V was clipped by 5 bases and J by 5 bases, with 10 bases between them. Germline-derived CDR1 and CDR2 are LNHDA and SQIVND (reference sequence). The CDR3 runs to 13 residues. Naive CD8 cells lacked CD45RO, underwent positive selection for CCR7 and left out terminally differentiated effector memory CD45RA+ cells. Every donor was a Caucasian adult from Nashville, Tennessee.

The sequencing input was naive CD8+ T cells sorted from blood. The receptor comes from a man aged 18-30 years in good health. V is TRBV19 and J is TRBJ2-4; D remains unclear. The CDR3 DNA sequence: TGTGCCAGTAGTCGTCTCAGAGAAAACATTCAGTACTTC. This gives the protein CASSRLRENIQYF.